One and the same sample provided the 17 T cell receptor beta chains below, sequenced in a study of early stage breast cancer tumors. Here immunoSEQ multiplex PCR was the method, and the copy in TCRdb shows in-frame clones only, minus some. This sample has about 41,000 clones, with 55% to 75% found just once. Material: blood. All receptors derive from a person aged 50-59 years with breast cancer.

This clone was picked up one time. V and J are TRBV7-3 and TRBJ2-3, with a weak D call TRBD2 (6 bases). V was trimmed by 1 base and J by 1 base, leaving 9 bases between them. The CDR3 has 15 residues. Per the germline V gene, CDR1 is SGHTA and CDR2 is FQGTGA. CDR3: CASSLMGGRTDTQYF. Written as DNA, the CDR3 is TGTGCCAGCAGCTTAATGGGAGGACGCACAGATACGCAGTATTTT.

V usage is TRBV5-4 and J usage is TRBJ1-1; D remains ambiguous. CDR1 and CDR2 (germline): SGHNT, YYREEE (reference sequence). V shed 2 bases and J shed 0 bases, with 11 bases lying between them. CDR3 length equals 15 residues. In DNA form, the CDR3 reads TGTGCCAGCAGCTTTTCCGAACTCATGAACACTGAAGCTTTCTTT. It encodes CASSFSELMNTEAFF.

This clone was seen only a few times. The chain carries TRBV19 and TRBJ1-5; D is uncertain. Deletions cut 4 bases from V and 0 bases from J, with 7 bases between. In germline, CDR1 is LNHDA, CDR2 SQIVND (reference sequence). The CDR3 covers 14 residues. CDR3 sequence (DNA): TGTGCCAGTAGTACCCCAGGTAGCAATCAGCCCCAGCATTTT. Its translation is CASSTPGSNQPQHF.

The V call is TRBV5-1, the J call TRBJ1-2; the match to TRBD1 covers 7 bases. The CDR3 has 14 amino acids. Germline trimming cut 0 bases from V and 6 bases from J; bases unmatched to any gene: 5. CDR1 and CDR2 from the germline V gene are SGHRS and YFSETQ. The CDR3 sequence is CASSLEGAFNGYTF. The CDR3 nucleotides read TGCGCCAGCAGCTTGGAGGGGGCCTTTAATGGCTACACCTTC.

The chain joins TRBV29-1 to TRBJ1-2, with D hard to call. The germline V and J ends were trimmed by 7 bases and 1 base, with 10 bases remaining between them. In germline, CDR1 is SQVTM, CDR2 ANQGSEA. The CDR3 totals 12 residues. This CDR3 is CSADTSNYGYTF. The CDR3 nucleotides are TGCAGCGCTGATACAAGTAACTATGGCTACACCTTC.

The genes are TRBV6-6 and TRBJ2-7; TRBD1 matches 9 bases. Trimming removed 5 bases from V and 4 bases from J; junction bases left unmatched: 3. Germline loops: CDR1 MNHNY, CDR2 SVGAGI (reference sequence). CDR3 length: 13 residues. The CDR3 here is CASSTTGGYEQYF. DNA of the CDR3: TGTGCCAGCAGTACGACAGGGGGTTACGAGCAGTACTTC.

This rearrangement joins TRBV7-3 to TRBJ2-7; no firm D call. Trimming took off 5 bases at V and 2 bases at J, with 13 bases between the two ends. The CDR3 has 14 residues. Germline lookup yields CDR1 SGHTA and CDR2 FQGTGA. The CDR3 here is CASSPQGGPYEQYF. The CDR3 nucleotides read TGTGCCAGCAGCCCCCAAGGCGGCCCCTACGAGCAGTACTTC.

This clone was detected only once. V is TRBV18 and J is TRBJ2-2, with a tentative D call TRBD1 (5 bases). Germline V gene data show CDR1 as KGHSH and CDR2 as LQKENI. The CDR3 has 16 residues. Trimming removed 0 bases from V and 2 bases from J, with 10 bases in between. The CDR3 bases are TGTGCCAGCTCACCACCAGCTCAGGGCAACACCGGGGAGCTGTTTTTT. It yields the protein CASSPPAQGNTGELFF.

The V call is TRBV29-1, the J call TRBJ2-5; no clear D. Germline assignment: CDR1 SQVTM and CDR2 ANQGSEA. The CDR3 sequence is 12 residues long. Trimming removed 5 bases from V and 3 bases from J, with 10 bases in between. This CDR3 is CSVFGQEETQYF. The CDR3 nucleotides read TGCAGCGTTTTCGGTCAAGAAGAGACCCAGTACTTC.

This chain connects TRBV6-5 to TRBJ2-3; the match to TRBD2 covers 7 bases. CDR1 is MNHEY and CDR2 is SVGAGI in the germline V gene. J was trimmed by 2 bases and V by 5 bases; bases with no gene match: 4. The CDR3 is 14 amino acids. The CDR3 reads CASSLAEYTDTQYF. The DNA for the CDR3 is TGTGCCAGCAGTCTAGCGGAGTACACAGATACGCAGTATTTT.

This chain joins TRBV19 and TRBJ2-1; 11 nucleotides align to TRBD2. Germline lookup yields CDR1 LNHDA and CDR2 SQIVND (reference sequence). J gave up 6 bases and V 4 bases, and 5 bases lay outside the gene matches. This CDR3 has 15 amino acids. CDR3 bases: TGTGCCAGTAGTAATAGCGGGGGGGCCCCCAATGAGCAGTTCTTC. It codes for CASSNSGGAPNEQFF.

This clone showed up just a few times. The chain is built from TRBV5-1 and TRBJ2-7; D is perhaps TRBD1 (7 bases). V lost 0 bases and J lost 4, with 14 bases in between. Germline V gene data show CDR1 as SGHRS and CDR2 as YFSETQ. The CDR3 is 15 residues long. CDR3 in amino acids: CASSLGTGGVYEQYF. The CDR3 bases are TGCGCCAGCAGCTTGGGGACAGGAGGGGTATACGAGCAGTACTTC.

The chain uses TRBV7-2 and TRBJ1-5; weak D call: TRBD1 (6 bases). Trimming took 7 bases from V and 2 from J, leaving 24 bases between them. The length of the CDR3 is 18 residues. CDR1 is SGHTA and CDR2 is FQGNSA in the germline V gene. CDR3 in amino acids: CASTPSMGGALGNQPQHF. CDR3 nucleotide sequence: TGTGCCAGCACCCCGAGCATGGGGGGGGCGCTCGGCAATCAGCCCCAGCATTTT.

The chain recombines TRBV7-3 with TRBJ2-1; 13 positions match TRBD2. The length of the CDR3 is 14 residues. CDR1 is SGHTA and CDR2 is FQGTGA in the germline V gene. V shed 4 bases, J shed 8 bases, and the junction held 2 bases outside the gene matches. CDR3 in amino acids: CASSSGLAGDEQFF. CDR3 nucleotides: TGTGCCAGCAGCTCCGGACTAGCGGGAGATGAGCAGTTCTTC.

The chain joins TRBV5-1 to TRBJ2-1; D is possibly TRBD2 (5 bases). Per germline, CDR1 SGHRS and CDR2 YFSETQ. The CDR3 loop spans 16 amino acids. V lost 1 base to trimming and J lost 2 bases, with 13 bases between them. CDR3 protein: CASSLISATPYNEQFF. The CDR3 DNA is TGCGCCAGCAGCTTGATTAGCGCGACACCCTACAATGAGCAGTTCTTC.

The genes are TRBV13 and TRBJ1-6; weak D call: TRBD1 (6 bases). V was cut by 4 bases and J by 4 bases, with 11 bases left in between. This CDR3 has 15 amino acids. Germline values: CDR1 PRHDT, CDR2 FYEKMQ (reference sequence). The CDR3 region is CASSSAQGYNSPLHF. The CDR3 region has the DNA TGTGCCAGCAGCTCCGCCCAGGGGTATAATTCACCCCTCCACTTT. The entire variable domain, with the rest obtained from reference TRBV13 and TRBJ1-6, is as follows: AAGVIQSPRHLIKEKRETATLKCYPIPRHDTVYWYQQGPGQDPQFLISFYEKMQSDKGSIPDRFSAQQFSDYHSELNMSSLELGDSALYFCASSSAQGYNSPLHFGNGTRLTVT.

This chain connects TRBV11-2 to TRBJ2-1; 7 bases align to TRBD2. There are 14 residues in the CDR3. From germline, CDR1 is SGHAT and CDR2 FQNNGV. V trimming: 1 base; J trimming: 8 bases; junction bases outside the gene matches: 5. CDR3 amino acids: CASSLVREADEQFF. DNA of the CDR3: TGTGCCAGCAGCTTAGTCCGGGAGGCCGATGAGCAGTTCTTC.